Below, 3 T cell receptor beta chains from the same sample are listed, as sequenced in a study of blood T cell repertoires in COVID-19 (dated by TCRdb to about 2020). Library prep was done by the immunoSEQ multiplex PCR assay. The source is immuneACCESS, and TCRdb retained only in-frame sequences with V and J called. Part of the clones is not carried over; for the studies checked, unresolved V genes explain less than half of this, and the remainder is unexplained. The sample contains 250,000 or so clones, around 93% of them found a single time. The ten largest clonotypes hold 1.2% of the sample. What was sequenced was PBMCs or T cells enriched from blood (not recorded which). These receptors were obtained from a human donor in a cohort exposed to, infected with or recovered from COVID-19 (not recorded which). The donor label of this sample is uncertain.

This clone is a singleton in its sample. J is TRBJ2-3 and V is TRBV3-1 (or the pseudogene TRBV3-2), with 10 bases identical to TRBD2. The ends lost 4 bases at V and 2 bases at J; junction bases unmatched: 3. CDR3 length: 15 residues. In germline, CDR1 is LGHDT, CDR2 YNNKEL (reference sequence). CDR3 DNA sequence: TGTGCCAGCAGCCTAGCGGGGGGCTCCACAGATACGCAGTATTTT. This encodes CASSLAGGSTDTQYF.

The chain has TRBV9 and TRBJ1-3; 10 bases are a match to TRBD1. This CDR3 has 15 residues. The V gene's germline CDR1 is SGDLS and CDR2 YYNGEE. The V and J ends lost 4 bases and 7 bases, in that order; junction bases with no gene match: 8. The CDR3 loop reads CASSPGGQGLNTIYF. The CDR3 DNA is TGTGCCAGCAGCCCAGGGGGACAGGGGCTGAACACCATATATTTT.

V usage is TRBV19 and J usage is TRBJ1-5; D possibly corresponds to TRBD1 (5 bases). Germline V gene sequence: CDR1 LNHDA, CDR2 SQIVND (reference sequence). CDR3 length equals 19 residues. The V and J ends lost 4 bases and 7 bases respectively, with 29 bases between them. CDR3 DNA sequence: TGTGCCAGTAGTAAAGACCCTCGGACATACCTCCTAAAACAACAGCCCCAGCATTTT. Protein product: CASSKDPRTYLLKQQPQHF. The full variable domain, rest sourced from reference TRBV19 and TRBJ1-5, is DGGITQSPKYLFRKEGQNVTLSCEQNLNHDAMYWYRQDPGQGLRLIYYSQIVNDFQKGDIAEGYSVSREKKESFPLTVTSAQKNPTAFYLCASSKDPRTYLLKQQPQHFGDGTRLSIL.